The sequence of this TCR beta chain was determined in a study of blood T cell repertoires in COVID-19. On the study more broadly: From T cells, B-cell-depleted T cells, or PBMCs came the material, which was cDNA or gDNA.

Source study methods: By means of reference gene primer amplification, nucleated cell counts were estimated. TCRdb's copy holds only in-frame clones and misses some; the assay was immunoSEQ multiplex PCR. V and J calls and clone size are as listed in that table; D and trimming were resolved from the DNA. The table has about 140,000 clones, approximately 91% seen once. This clone is termed medium-sized. The ends were cut back, 5 bases at V and 7 bases at J, with 9 bases in the middle. There are 12 residues in the CDR3. This sequence joins TRBV12-3 or TRBV12-4 and TRBJ2-1; perhaps TRBD2 as D (5 bases). The source of this sequence is a man between 50 and 59 years old with active or convalescent COVID-19. The specimen was peripheral blood. CDR3 residues: CASSDPGNEQFF. The CDR3 coding sequence is TGTGCCAGCAGTGACCCGGGGAATGAGCAGTTCTTC.